This T cell receptor beta chain was sequenced during a study of cytomegalovirus exposure and HLA in healthy donors. This clone was counted a single time. Its antigen is as yet unknown. Study-wide points: Because they were indistinguishable, some V segments, including TRBV6-2 and TRBV6-3, were excluded.

V lost 3 bases, J lost 4 bases, and 14 bases lay in between. From germline, CDR1 is WNHNN and CDR2 SYGVQD (reference sequence). CDR3 size: 15 residues. This PCR relied on a set of 60 Vbeta primers and 13 Jbeta primers. The assay was immunoSEQ multiplex PCR, and TCRdb's table has in-frame clones only and misses some. This table has around 280,000 clones, around 90% appearing once. The donors were healthy bone marrow donors. The receptor was isolated from a woman between 18 and 29 years old in good health and CMV-seronegative. The chain recombines TRBV10-1 with TRBJ2-3; D perhaps matches TRBD1 (5 bases). Sequencing was done on a sample of PBMCs. The CDR3 bases are TGCGCCAGCAGTGAAGGGGTGGCTGGTGCAGATACGCAGTATTTT. Its protein is CASSEGVAGADTQYF.